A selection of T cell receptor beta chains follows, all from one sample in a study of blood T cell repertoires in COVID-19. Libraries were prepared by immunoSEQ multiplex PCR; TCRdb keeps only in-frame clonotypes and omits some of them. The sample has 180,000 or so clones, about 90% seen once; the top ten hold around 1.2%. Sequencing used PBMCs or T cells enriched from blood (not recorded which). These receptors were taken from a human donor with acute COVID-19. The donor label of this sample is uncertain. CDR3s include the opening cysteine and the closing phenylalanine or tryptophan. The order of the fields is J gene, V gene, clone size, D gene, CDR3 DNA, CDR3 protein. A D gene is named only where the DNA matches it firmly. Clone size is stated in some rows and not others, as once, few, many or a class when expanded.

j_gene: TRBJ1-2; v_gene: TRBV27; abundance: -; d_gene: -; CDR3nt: TGTGCCAGCAGTTCTTACTACAGGGCGAGAAACTATGGCTACACCTTC; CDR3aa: CASSSYYRARNYGYTF
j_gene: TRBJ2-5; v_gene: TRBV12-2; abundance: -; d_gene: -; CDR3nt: TGTGCAAGTCGCTTAGATATCTCCGGCTTTCTGGGGGGAACTTCTGAGACCCAGTACTTC; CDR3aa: CASRLDISGFLGGTSETQYF
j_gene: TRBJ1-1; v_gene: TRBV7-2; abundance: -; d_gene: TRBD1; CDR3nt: TGTGCCAGCAGCTCCTTGGGACAGACCTTCATGAACACTGAAGCTTTCTTT; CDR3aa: CASSSLGQTFMNTEAFF
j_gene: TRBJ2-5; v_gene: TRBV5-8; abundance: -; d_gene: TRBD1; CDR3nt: TGTGCCAGCACCCTAGGACAGGTTATCCAAGAGACCCAGTACTTC; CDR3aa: CASTLGQVIQETQYF
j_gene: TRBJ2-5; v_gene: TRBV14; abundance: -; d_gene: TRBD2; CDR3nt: TGTGCCAGCAGCCCGAAAGGGCTAGCGGGAGCTGTGACCCAGTACTTC; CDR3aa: CASSPKGLAGAVTQYF
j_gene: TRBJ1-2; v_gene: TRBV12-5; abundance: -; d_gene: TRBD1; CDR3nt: TGTGCTAGTGGGCAGCCGGGACAGGCGTTTTTCTATGGCTACACCTTC; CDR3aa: CASGQPGQAFFYGYTF
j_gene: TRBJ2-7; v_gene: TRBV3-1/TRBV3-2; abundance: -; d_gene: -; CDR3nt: TGTGCCAGCAGCCAAGACCTCAGCGGTGCCTACGAGCAGTACTTC; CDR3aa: CASSQDLSGAYEQYF
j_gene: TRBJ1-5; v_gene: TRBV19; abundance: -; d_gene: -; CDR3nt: TGTGCCAGTAGTAAGGGGGGGTTTCAGCCCCAGCATTTT; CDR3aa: CASSKGGFQPQHF
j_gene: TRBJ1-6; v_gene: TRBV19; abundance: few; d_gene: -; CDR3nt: TGTGCCAGTAACCGAGCCGGTTCACCCCTCCACTTT; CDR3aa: CASNRAGSPLHF
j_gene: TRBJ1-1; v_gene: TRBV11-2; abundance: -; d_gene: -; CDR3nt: TGTGCCAGCAGCTTGAGCGGGACGGAGAACACTGAAGCTTTCTTT; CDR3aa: CASSLSGTENTEAFF
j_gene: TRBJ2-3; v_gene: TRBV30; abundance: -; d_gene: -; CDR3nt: TGTGCCTGGAGTGTTTACCCCCTGGGGGCTCCAGATACGCAGTATTTT; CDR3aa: CAWSVYPLGAPDTQYF
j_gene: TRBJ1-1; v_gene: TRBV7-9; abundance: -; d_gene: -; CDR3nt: TGTGCCAGCAGCCTGGGGACATATACCAGGAACACTGAAGCTTTCTTT; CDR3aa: CASSLGTYTRNTEAFF
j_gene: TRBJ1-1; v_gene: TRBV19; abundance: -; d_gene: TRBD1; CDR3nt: TGTGCCAGTAGTCCGACACAGGGGGCGTCGAACACTGAAGCTTTCTTT; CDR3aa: CASSPTQGASNTEAFF
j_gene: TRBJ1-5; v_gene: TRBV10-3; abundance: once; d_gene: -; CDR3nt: TGTGCCATCAGTGACGGTTATAGCAATCAGCCCCAGCATTTT; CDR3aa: CAISDGYSNQPQHF
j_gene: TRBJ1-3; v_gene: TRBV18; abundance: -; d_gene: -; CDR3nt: TGTGCCAGCTCACCGTCCCAGGGGTTCGCTGGAAACACCATATATTTT; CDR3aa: CASSPSQGFAGNTIYF